This entry is about one T cell receptor (beta chain). The sample originates from a study of OX40 agonist ivuxolimab in advanced cancers. The protocol was immunoSEQ multiplex PCR, while the TCRdb copy is restricted to in-frame clones and leaves out a portion. This sample carries approximately 69,000 clones, around 88% of them seen once, and the ten largest clones take approximately 2.6%. Trimming removed 3 bases from V and 8 bases from J, with 7 bases in between. Germline CDR1 WSHSY, CDR2 SAAADI. The CDR3 spans 11 residues. The specimen comprised CD4+ or CD8+ T cells sorted from blood, sampled in a trial of the OX40 agonist ivuxolimab. The TCR comes from an adult with an advanced solid tumor such as melanoma, head and neck, liver or kidney cancer. The chain combines TRBV10-2 with TRBJ1-2; D is unresolved. The CDR3 loop is CASSDPRGYTF. CDR3 DNA: TGCGCCAGCAGTGACCCACGGGGCTACACCTTC.